These 27 T cell receptor beta chains were sequenced from one sample in a study of T cell clones after liver transplantation. The protocol was immunoSEQ multiplex PCR, while the TCRdb copy is restricted to in-frame clones and leaves out a portion. The repertoire holds roughly 74,000 clones, approximately 80% seen once, with around 0.66% in the top ten. The starting material was CD4+ T cells from blood, obtained before liver transplant. These receptors were collected from a human donor who received a liver transplant.

The chain joins TRBV5-1 to TRBJ1-1; D is unresolved. Looked up from germline, CDR1 is SGHRS and CDR2 is YFSETQ. This CDR3 has 15 residues. V gave up 0 bases and J gave up 0 bases, with 9 bases separating them. The CDR3 DNA reads as TGCGCCAGCAGCTTGGTGGGCTCTATGAACACTGAAGCTTTCTTT. Protein: CASSLVGSMNTEAFF.

This sequence joins TRBV5-4 and TRBJ1-2; 7 bases map to TRBD1. After removal of 0 bases from V and 6 bases from J, the junction contained 2 bases not matched to a gene. Germline V CDR1 and CDR2: SGHNT, YYREEE (reference sequence). This CDR3 has 13 residues. The DNA for the CDR3 is TGTGCCAGCAGCTTGGTCAGGGGGGATGGCTACACCTTC. It codes for CASSLVRGDGYTF.

V is TRBV5-1 and J is TRBJ2-1, with D tentatively TRBD2 (5 bases). CDR1 is SGHRS and CDR2 is YFSETQ in the germline V gene. Trimming left V 4 bases short and J 7 bases short, with 15 bases between. This CDR3 is built from 14 residues. In DNA, the CDR3 is TGCGCCAGCAGCCCCCCCCTAACTAGAAATGAGCAGTTCTTC. It translates to CASSPPLTRNEQFF.

This rearrangement joins TRBV9 to TRBJ2-1; 9 bases line up with TRBD2. The CDR3 spans 13 residues. V gave up 7 bases and J gave up 3 bases; unmatched junction bases: 2. Germline values: CDR1 SGDLS, CDR2 YYNGEE. The CDR3 DNA is TGTGCCAGCGGACTAGCGCTCTACAATGAGCAGTTCTTC. As protein: CASGLALYNEQFF.

V and J are TRBV5-1 and TRBJ2-1; D gene uncertain. V was cut by 3 bases and J by 2 bases, with 15 bases left in between. The CDR3 extends over 16 amino acids. Germline-derived CDR1 and CDR2 are SGHRS and YFSETQ. The CDR3 coding sequence is TGCGCCAGCAGCTCCCAAACGGGCCTAACCTACAATGAGCAGTTCTTC. Its protein is CASSSQTGLTYNEQFF.

CDR3 bases: TGTGCCAGCAGAGACAGGGGCCCCACCTACGAGCAGTACTTC. Its protein product is CASRDRGPTYEQYF. The chain joins TRBV2 to TRBJ2-7, with 8 bases fitting TRBD1. Germline CDR1 is SNHLY and CDR2 is FYNNEI. V dropped 6 bases and J dropped 2; count of bases not matched to a gene: 6. This CDR3 contains 14 residues. Combining the CDR3 with reference TRBV2 and TRBJ2-7 gives the whole variable domain EPEVTQTPSHQVTQMGQEVILRCVPISNHLYFYWYRQILGQKVEFLVSFYNNEISEKSEIFDDQFSVERPDGSNFTLKIRSTKLEDSAMYFCASRDRGPTYEQYFGPGTRLTVT.

The chain combines TRBV29-1 with TRBJ2-1; 8 bases match TRBD1. The CDR3 has 13 amino acids. CDR1 and CDR2 (germline): SQVTM, ANQGSEA. After removal of 7 bases from V and 9 bases from J, the junction contained 11 bases not matched to a gene. The CDR3 sequence: CSGRRDRSSEQFF. The CDR3 DNA sequence: TGCAGCGGCCGCCGGGACAGGTCCAGTGAGCAGTTCTTC.

The chain links TRBV5-4 to TRBJ1-1, with 7 bases fitting TRBD1. CDR1 is SGHNT and CDR2 is YYREEE in the germline V gene (reference sequence). The CDR3 has 16 amino acids. V shed 5 bases and J 2 bases; nucleotides not matched to a gene: 12. Written as DNA, the CDR3 is TGTGCCAGCAGTCCCCAGGGGGGGGGCATCAACACTGAAGCTTTCTTT. It translates to CASSPQGGGINTEAFF.

This clone showed up just a few times. The chain uses TRBV27 and TRBJ2-2; TRBD2 aligns across 7 bases. The junction had 5 bases not matched to a gene; V was cut back by 6 bases and J by 1 base. CDR3 length equals 15 residues. CDR1 and CDR2 (germline): MNHEY, SMNVEV (reference sequence). In nucleotides, the CDR3 is TGTGCCAGCAGACCGGGACTAAAGAACACCGGGGAGCTGTTTTTT. Amino acid sequence: CASRPGLKNTGELFF.

This chain connects TRBV6-1 to TRBJ1-2; 7 bases are shared with TRBD1. Germline-derived CDR1 and CDR2 are MNHNS and SASEGT. Trimming cost V 7 bases and J 4 bases; bases outside gene matches: 12. The CDR3 has 15 residues. The CDR3 sequence: CASIQQGIGLYGYTF. The CDR3 DNA sequence: TGTGCCAGCATTCAACAGGGGATTGGACTCTATGGCTACACCTTC.

V gene TRBV13 combines with J gene TRBJ2-7, with 7 nucleotides matching TRBD1. The V gene end was trimmed by 6 bases and the J gene end by 0 bases; junction bases not matched to a gene: 5. This CDR3 comprises 14 residues. Germline loops: CDR1 PRHDT, CDR2 FYEKMQ (reference sequence). The CDR3 bases are TGTGCCAGCAGACACACAGGGGCCTCCTACGAGCAGTACTTC. Protein: CASRHTGASYEQYF.

V is TRBV11-2 and J is TRBJ2-2; 9 bases map to TRBD1. J gave up 4 bases and V 3 bases, and 6 bases lay outside the gene matches. The CDR3 runs 16 residues. Germline V gene lookup returns CDR1 SGHAT and CDR2 FQNNGV. The CDR3: CASSFRQGVTTGELFF. The CDR3, as DNA: TGTGCCAGCAGCTTCAGACAGGGGGTGACCACCGGGGAGCTGTTTTTT.

The chain has TRBV7-2 and TRBJ2-5; 8 positions match TRBD1. V gave up 5 bases and J gave up 5 bases; unmatched junction bases: 16. The CDR3 consists of 17 residues. The germline gives CDR1 SGHTA, CDR2 FQGNSA. The CDR3 DNA sequence: TGTGCCAGCAGCCACGGTATCGGCAGGGGGCTAGGGGAGACCCAGTACTTC. This gives the protein CASSHGIGRGLGETQYF.

This chain joins TRBV7-8 and TRBJ2-3; weak D call: TRBD2 (7 bases). The CDR3 has 16 amino acids. The germline CDR1 and CDR2 sequences are SGHVS and FQNEAQ. Trimming cost V 0 bases and J 5 bases, with 15 bases left between them. CDR3 in DNA: TGTGCCAGCAGCTTAGCGCCGGCGGGGGCGGGAGATACGCAGTATTTT. Translating gives CASSLAPAGAGDTQYF.

The genes are TRBV29-1 and TRBJ2-3; TRBD2 aligns across 9 bases. The CDR3 loop spans 17 amino acids. Looked up from germline, CDR1 is SQVTM and CDR2 is ANQGSEA. V gave up 3 bases and J gave up 1 base; unmatched junction bases: 11. The CDR3 here is CSVEGSAGGFGTDTQYF. The CDR3 DNA is TGCAGCGTTGAGGGTTCGGCGGGAGGGTTTGGCACAGATACGCAGTATTTT.

The V gene is TRBV5-4, the J gene TRBJ2-7; TRBD2 matches at 14 bases. Germline CDR1 SGHNT, CDR2 YYREEE (reference sequence). The CDR3 length is 18 residues. The junction had 8 bases not matched to a gene; V was cut back by 1 base and J by 2 bases. The chain's CDR3 is CASSLTGTSGSVTYEQYF. The CDR3, as DNA: TGTGCCAGCAGCTTGACCGGGACTAGCGGGAGTGTAACCTACGAGCAGTACTTC.

J is TRBJ1-1 and V is TRBV2; unclear D gene. Trimming left V 10 bases short and J 0 bases short, with 12 bases between. Germline loops: CDR1 SNHLY, CDR2 FYNNEI. The CDR3 sequence is 13 residues long. This CDR3 reads CATATGMNTEAFF. CDR3 bases: TGTGCCACCGCGACGGGGATGAACACTGAAGCTTTCTTT. The whole variable domain, filled in from reference TRBV2 and TRBJ1-1, reads EPEVTQTPSHQVTQMGQEVILRCVPISNHLYFYWYRQILGQKVEFLVSFYNNEISEKSEIFDDQFSVERPDGSNFTLKIRSTKLEDSAMYFCATATGMNTEAFFGQGTRLTVV.

The V call is TRBV5-8, the J call TRBJ2-1; D is unresolved. Trimming cost V 2 bases and J 3 bases, with 24 bases left between them. CDR3 length: 19 amino acids. Looked up from germline, CDR1 is SGHTS and CDR2 is YDEGEE. CDR3 loop: CASSFVVGANPFIYNEQFF. The CDR3 region has the DNA TGTGCCAGCAGCTTTGTTGTGGGTGCGAACCCCTTTATCTACAATGAGCAGTTCTTC.

The V and J genes are TRBV10-1 and TRBJ2-5; the match to TRBD1 covers 10 bases. The CDR3 spans 15 residues. The V gene end was trimmed by 2 bases and the J gene end by 5 bases; junction bases not matched to a gene: 5. Germline V gene sequence: CDR1 WNHNN, CDR2 SYGVQD (reference sequence). In nucleotides, the CDR3 is TGCGCCAGCAGTGAGAGGGACAGGGGTTGGGAGACCCAGTACTTC. Translated, it gives CASSERDRGWETQYF.

The chain is built from TRBV5-1 and TRBJ1-2, with a tentative D call TRBD1 (5 bases). Trimming removed 4 bases from V and 5 bases from J, with 12 bases in between. The CDR3 totals 13 residues. Germline lookup yields CDR1 SGHRS and CDR2 YFSETQ. CDR3 residues: CASSIGQRYGYTF. CDR3 nucleotide sequence: TGCGCCAGCAGCATTGGACAAAGGTATGGCTACACCTTC.

V is TRBV10-3 and J is TRBJ2-5, with 7 nucleotides matching TRBD1. Germline trimming cut 6 bases from V and 3 bases from J; bases unmatched to any gene: 13. CDR1 is ENHRY, CDR2 SYGVKD, per germline. This CDR3 contains 16 residues. The CDR3 spells CAIRSHTGTDEETQYF. In nucleotides, the CDR3 is TGTGCCATCAGATCCCACACCGGGACAGACGAAGAGACCCAGTACTTC.

J is TRBJ2-6 and V is TRBV5-8, with a possible D match to TRBD1 (5 bases). CDR3 length: 15 amino acids. Germline assignment: CDR1 SGHTS and CDR2 YDEGEE. Trimming cost V 2 bases and J 5 bases, with 11 bases left between them. CDR3 coding DNA: TGTGCCAGCAGCTTCTCCAGGGTGAGGGCCAACGTCCTGACTTTC. Translation gives CASSFSRVRANVLTF.

The chain combines TRBV2 with TRBJ2-6; a possible D gene is TRBD1 (5 bases). CDR3 size: 14 residues. From germline, CDR1 is SNHLY and CDR2 FYNNEI. Deletions cut 7 bases from V and 2 bases from J, with 9 bases between. In DNA form, the CDR3 reads TGTGCCAGCACAGGGTCTACTGGGGCCAACGTCCTGACTTTC. This translates into CASTGSTGANVLTF.

This clone was counted many times. The J gene is TRBJ1-2, the V gene TRBV2; the D gene is possibly TRBD1 (5 bases). Per germline, CDR1 SNHLY and CDR2 FYNNEI. The CDR3 consists of 14 residues. The V and J ends lost 4 bases and 8 bases respectively, with 17 bases between them. The chain's CDR3 is CASSADLAGKGYTF. The CDR3 nucleotides are TGTGCCAGCAGTGCCGACCTGGCAGGGAAGGGCTACACCTTC.

CDR3 in amino acids: CASRPGQGASESGNTIYF. The CDR3 bases are TGTGCCAGCAGGCCGGGACAGGGGGCCTCTGAATCTGGAAACACCATATATTTT. This chain connects TRBV2 to TRBJ1-3; TRBD1 matches 12 bases. In germline, CDR1 is SNHLY, CDR2 FYNNEI. CDR3 length: 18 residues. V dropped 6 bases and J dropped 1; count of bases not matched to a gene: 10. Based on the CDR3 plus reference TRBV2 and TRBJ1-3, the full variable domain is EPEVTQTPSHQVTQMGQEVILRCVPISNHLYFYWYRQILGQKVEFLVSFYNNEISEKSEIFDDQFSVERPDGSNFTLKIRSTKLEDSAMYFCASRPGQGASESGNTIYFGEGSWLTVV.

The chain employs TRBV27 and TRBJ2-2, with D maybe TRBD2 (6 bases). V lost 6 bases and J 10 bases, leaving 15 bases between the germline ends. The CDR3 length is 13 residues. The germline V gene has CDR1 MNHEY and CDR2 SMNVEV (reference sequence). The CDR3 DNA sequence: TGTGCCAGCAGCTTAGAGGGACTGCCGGAGCTGTTTTTT. Translated, it gives CASSLEGLPELFF.

The chain recombines TRBV10-2 with TRBJ1-1; D is unresolved. This CDR3 has 14 amino acids. Germline V gene lookup returns CDR1 WSHSY and CDR2 SAAADI. Trimming cost V 0 bases and J 8 bases, with 13 bases left between them. CDR3 coding DNA: TGCGCCAGCAGTGAGTCGATTTCAGGCGGCGAAGCTTTCTTT. It yields the protein CASSESISGGEAFF.